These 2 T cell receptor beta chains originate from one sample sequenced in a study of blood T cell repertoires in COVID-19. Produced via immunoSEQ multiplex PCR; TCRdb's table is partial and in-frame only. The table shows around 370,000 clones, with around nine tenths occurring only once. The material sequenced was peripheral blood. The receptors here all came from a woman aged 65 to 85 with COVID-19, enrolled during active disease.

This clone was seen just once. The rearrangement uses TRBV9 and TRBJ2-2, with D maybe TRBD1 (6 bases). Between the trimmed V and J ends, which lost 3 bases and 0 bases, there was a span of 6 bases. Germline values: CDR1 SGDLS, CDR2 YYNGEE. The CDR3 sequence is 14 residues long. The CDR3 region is CASSGTANTGELFF. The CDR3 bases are TGTGCCAGCAGCGGGACAGCGAACACCGGGGAGCTGTTTTTT.

The CDR3 coding sequence is TGCGCCAGCAGCTTGGCCCAGGGAAGCGAAGCCAAAAACATTCAGTACTTC. As protein: CASSLAQGSEAKNIQYF. This chain connects TRBV5-1 to TRBJ2-4, with D possibly TRBD1 on 5 matching bases. V lost 0 bases, J lost 0 bases, and 13 bases lay in between. Germline V gene data show CDR1 as SGHRS and CDR2 as YFSETQ. This CDR3 comprises 17 residues.